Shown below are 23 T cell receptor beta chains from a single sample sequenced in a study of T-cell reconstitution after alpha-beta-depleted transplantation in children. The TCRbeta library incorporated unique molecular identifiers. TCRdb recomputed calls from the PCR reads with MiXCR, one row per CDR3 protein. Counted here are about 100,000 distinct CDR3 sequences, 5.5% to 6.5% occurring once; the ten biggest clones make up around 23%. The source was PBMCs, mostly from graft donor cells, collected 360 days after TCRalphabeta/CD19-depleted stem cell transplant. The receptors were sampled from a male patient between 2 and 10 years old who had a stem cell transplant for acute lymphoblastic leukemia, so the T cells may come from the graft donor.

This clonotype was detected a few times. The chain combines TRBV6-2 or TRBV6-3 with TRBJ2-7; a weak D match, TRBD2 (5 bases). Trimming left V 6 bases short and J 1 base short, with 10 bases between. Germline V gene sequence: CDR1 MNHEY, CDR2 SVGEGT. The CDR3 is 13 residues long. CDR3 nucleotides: TGTGCCAGCAGGGATGGACTTTCCTACGAGCAGTACTTC. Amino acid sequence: CASRDGLSYEQYF.

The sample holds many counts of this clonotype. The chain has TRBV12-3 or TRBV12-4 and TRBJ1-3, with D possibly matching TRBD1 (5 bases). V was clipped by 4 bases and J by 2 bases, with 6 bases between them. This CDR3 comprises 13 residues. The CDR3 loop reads CASSWGAGNTIYF. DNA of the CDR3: TGTGCCAGCAGTTGGGGGGCTGGAAACACCATATATTTT.

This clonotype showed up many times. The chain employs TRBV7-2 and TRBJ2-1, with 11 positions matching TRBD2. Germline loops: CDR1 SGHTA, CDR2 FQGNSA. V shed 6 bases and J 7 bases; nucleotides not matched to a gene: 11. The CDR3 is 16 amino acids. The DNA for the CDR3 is TGTGCCAGCAGTTTCAGTGGGACTAGCGGACAAAATGAGCAGTTCTTC. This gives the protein CASSFSGTSGQNEQFF.

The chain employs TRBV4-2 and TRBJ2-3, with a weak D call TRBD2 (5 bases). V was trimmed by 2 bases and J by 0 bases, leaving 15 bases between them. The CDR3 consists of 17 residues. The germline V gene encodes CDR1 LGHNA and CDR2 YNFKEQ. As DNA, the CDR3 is TGTGCCAGCAGCCAAAAACCCCCTAGCACAAGCACAGATACGCAGTATTTT. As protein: CASSQKPPSTSTDTQYF.

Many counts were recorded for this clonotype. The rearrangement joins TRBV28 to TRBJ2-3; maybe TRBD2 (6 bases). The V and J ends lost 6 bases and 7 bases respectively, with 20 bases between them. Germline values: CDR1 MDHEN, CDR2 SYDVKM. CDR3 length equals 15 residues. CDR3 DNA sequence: TGTGCCAGCAGCCTAGGGACTTCACATAGGAATACGCAGTATTTT. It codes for CASSLGTSHRNTQYF.

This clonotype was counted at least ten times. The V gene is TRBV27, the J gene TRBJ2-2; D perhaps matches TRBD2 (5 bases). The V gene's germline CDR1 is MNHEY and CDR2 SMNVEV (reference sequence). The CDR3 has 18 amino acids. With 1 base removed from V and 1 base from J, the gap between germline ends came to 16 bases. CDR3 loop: CASSLYGSGRQNTGELFF. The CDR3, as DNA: TGTGCCAGCAGTTTATATGGTTCGGGGAGACAGAACACCGGGGAGCTGTTTTTT.

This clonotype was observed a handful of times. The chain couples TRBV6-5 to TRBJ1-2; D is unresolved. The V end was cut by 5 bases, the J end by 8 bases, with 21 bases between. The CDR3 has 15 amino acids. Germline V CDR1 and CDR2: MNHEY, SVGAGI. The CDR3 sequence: CASSPYLPREEGYTF. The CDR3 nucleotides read TGTGCCAGCAGTCCATACTTACCCCGGGAGGAGGGCTACACCTTC.

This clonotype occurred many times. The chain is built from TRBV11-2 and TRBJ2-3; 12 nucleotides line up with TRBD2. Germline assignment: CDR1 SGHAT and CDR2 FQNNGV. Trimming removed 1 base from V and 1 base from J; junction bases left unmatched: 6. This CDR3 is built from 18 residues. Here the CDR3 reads CASSLVGRLAGGTDTQYF. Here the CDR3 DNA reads TGTGCCAGCAGCTTAGTGGGCAGACTAGCGGGGGGCACAGATACGCAGTATTTT. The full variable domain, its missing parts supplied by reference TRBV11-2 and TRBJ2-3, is EAGVAQSPRYKIIEKRQSVAFWCNPISGHATLYWYQQILGQGPKLLIQFQNNGVVDDSQLPKDRFSAERLKGVDSTLKIQPAKLEDSAVYLCASSLVGRLAGGTDTQYFGPGTRLTVL.

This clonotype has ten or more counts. The CDR3 spells CASSLDWDEQFF. The CDR3, as DNA: TGCGCCAGCAGCTTGGATTGGGATGAGCAGTTCTTC. This rearrangement joins TRBV5-1 to TRBJ2-1; unclear D gene. CDR3 size: 12 residues. Trimming took 0 bases from V and 8 from J, leaving 6 bases between them. CDR1 SGHRS and CDR2 YFSETQ come from the germline V gene.

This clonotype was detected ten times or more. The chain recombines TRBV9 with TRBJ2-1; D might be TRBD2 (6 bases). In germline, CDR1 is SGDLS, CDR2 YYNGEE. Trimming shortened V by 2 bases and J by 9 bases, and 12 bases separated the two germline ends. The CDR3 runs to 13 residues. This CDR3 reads CASSVWDSGEQFF. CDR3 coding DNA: TGTGCCAGCAGCGTCTGGGACTCGGGTGAGCAGTTCTTC.

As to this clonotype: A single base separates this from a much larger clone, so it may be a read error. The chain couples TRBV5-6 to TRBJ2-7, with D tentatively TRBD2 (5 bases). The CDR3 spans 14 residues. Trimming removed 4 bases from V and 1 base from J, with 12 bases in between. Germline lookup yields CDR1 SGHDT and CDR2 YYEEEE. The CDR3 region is CASSPGLVSYEQYF. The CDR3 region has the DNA TGTGCCAGCAGCCCCGGACTGGTTTCCTACGAGCAGTACTTC.

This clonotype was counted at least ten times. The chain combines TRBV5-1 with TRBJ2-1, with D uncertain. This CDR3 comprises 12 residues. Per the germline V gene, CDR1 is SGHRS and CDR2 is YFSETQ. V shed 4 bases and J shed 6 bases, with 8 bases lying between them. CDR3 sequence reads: CASSLHLNEQFF. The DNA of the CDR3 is TGCGCCAGCAGCCTCCACCTCAATGAGCAGTTCTTC.

The CDR3 region is CASSLGSPGYNEQFF. Here the CDR3 DNA reads TGTGCCAGCAGTTTAGGCTCCCCAGGGTACAATGAGCAGTTCTTC. The J gene is TRBJ2-1, the V gene TRBV27; a weak D match, TRBD1 (5 bases). V dropped 2 bases and J dropped 4 bases, with 12 bases sitting between them. Germline V gene data show CDR1 as MNHEY and CDR2 as SMNVEV (reference sequence). The CDR3 runs 15 residues.

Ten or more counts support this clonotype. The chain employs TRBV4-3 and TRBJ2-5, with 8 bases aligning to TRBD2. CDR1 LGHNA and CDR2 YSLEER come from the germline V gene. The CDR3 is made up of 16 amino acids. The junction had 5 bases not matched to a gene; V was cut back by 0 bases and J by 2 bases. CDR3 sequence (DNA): TGCGCCAGCAGCCAAGAAGAAACGGGAGGGCAAGAGACCCAGTACTTC. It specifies CASSQEETGGQETQYF.

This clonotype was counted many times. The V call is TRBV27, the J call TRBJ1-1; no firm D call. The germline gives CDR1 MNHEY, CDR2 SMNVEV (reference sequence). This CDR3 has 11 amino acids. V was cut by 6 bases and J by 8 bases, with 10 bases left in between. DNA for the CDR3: TGTGCCAGCAGATTTGGTGGAGAAGCTTTCTTT. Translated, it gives CASRFGGEAFF.

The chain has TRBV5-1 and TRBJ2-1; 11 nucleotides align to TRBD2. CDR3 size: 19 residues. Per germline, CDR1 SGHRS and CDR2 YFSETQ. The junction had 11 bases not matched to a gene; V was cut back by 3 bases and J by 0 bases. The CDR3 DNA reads TGCGCCAGCAGCTCCCCGGGACTAGCGGTGACTCCCTCCTACAATGAGCAGTTCTTC. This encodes CASSSPGLAVTPSYNEQFF.

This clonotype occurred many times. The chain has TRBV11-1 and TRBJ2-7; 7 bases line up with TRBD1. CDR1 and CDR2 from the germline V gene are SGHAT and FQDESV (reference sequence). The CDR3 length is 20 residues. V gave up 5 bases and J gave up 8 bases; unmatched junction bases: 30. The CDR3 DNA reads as TGTGCCAGCAGCACTCCCTCGGCGGAACAGGGGAAGCCAATAAGGTTTCAGCAGTACTTC. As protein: CASSTPSAEQGKPIRFQQYF.

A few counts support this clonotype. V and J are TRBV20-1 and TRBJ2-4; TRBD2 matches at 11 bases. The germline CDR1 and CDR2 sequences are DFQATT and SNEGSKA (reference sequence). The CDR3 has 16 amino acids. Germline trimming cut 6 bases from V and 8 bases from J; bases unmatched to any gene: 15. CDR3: CSAPTSGSGVGYIQYF. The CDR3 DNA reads TGCAGTGCCCCAACTAGCGGGAGCGGGGTTGGGTACATTCAGTACTTC.

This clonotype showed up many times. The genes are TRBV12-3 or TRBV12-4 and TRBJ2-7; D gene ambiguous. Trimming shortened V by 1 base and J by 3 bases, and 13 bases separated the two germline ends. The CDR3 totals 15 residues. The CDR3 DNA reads TGTGCCAGCAGTTTAGGGATCCCTGATAGCTACGAGCAGTACTTC. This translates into CASSLGIPDSYEQYF.

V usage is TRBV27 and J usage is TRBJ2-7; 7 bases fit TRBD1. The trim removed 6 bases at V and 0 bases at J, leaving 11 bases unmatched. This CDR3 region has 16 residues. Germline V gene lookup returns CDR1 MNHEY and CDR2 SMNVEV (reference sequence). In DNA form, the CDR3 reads TGTGCCAGCAGGATAACCCCGGGACAGTCCTCCTACGAGCAGTACTTC. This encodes CASRITPGQSSYEQYF.

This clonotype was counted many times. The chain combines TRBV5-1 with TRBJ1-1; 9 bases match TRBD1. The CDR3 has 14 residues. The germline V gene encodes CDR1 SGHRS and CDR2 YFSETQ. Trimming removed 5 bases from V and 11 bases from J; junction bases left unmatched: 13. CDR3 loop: CASREPGQGVPAFF. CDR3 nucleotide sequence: TGCGCCAGCAGGGAACCGGGACAGGGTGTTCCGGCTTTCTTT.

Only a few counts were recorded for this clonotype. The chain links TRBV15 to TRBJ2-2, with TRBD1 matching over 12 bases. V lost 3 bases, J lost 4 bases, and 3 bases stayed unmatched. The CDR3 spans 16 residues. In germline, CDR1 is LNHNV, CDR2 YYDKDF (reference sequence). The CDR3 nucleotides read TGTGCCACCAGCAGGGGACAGGGGGCGGGCACCGGGGAGCTGTTTTTT. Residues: CATSRGQGAGTGELFF.

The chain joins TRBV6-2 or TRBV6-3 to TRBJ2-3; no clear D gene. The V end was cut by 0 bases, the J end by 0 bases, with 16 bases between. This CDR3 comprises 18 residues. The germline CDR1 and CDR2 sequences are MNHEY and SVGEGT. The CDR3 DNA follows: TGTGCCAGCAGTTACTCGATGATACTGGGCTTTAGCACAGATACGCAGTATTTT. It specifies CASSYSMILGFSTDTQYF.